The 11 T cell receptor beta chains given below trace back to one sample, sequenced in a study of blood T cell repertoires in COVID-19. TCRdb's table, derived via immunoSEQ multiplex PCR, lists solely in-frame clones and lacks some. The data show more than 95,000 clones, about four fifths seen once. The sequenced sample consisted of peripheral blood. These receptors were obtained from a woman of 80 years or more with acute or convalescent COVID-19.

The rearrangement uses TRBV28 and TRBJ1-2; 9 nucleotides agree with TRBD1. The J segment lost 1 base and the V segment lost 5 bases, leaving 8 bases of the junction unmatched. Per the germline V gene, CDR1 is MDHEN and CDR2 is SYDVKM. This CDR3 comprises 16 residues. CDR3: CASSLGTGTLNYGYTF. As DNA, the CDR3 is TGTGCCAGCAGTCTAGGGACAGGGACTCTTAACTATGGCTACACCTTC.

CDR3 nucleotides: TGTGCCACCAGCAGGGGTCTAGGACAAGAGACCCAGTACTTC. It specifies CATSRGLGQETQYF. The V and J genes are TRBV15 and TRBJ2-5; no clear D gene. V lost 3 bases, J lost 2 bases, and 10 bases lay in between. Germline V gives CDR1 LNHNV, CDR2 YYDKDF (reference sequence). The CDR3 sequence is 14 residues long.

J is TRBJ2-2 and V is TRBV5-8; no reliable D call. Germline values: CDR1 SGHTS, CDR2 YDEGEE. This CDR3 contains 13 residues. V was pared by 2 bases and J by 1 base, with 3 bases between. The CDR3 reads CASSFRNTGELFF. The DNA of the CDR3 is TGTGCCAGCAGCTTTCGGAACACCGGGGAGCTGTTTTTT.

CDR3 sequence: CASRLGLAGLASTDTQYF. The CDR3 nucleotides read TGCGCCAGCAGGCTGGGACTAGCGGGTCTAGCGAGCACAGATACGCAGTATTTT. V and J are TRBV5-1 and TRBJ2-3; TRBD2 agrees at 12 bases. CDR3 length: 18 residues. The trim removed 5 bases at V and 0 bases at J, leaving 10 bases unmatched. Germline lookup yields CDR1 SGHRS and CDR2 YFSETQ.

This CDR3 is CASTPAGQSSNQAFF. CDR3 coding DNA: TGTGCCAGCACTCCGGCAGGACAGTCCTCGAACCAAGCTTTCTTT. V gene TRBV28 combines with J gene TRBJ1-1; weak D call: TRBD1 (6 bases). Germline-derived CDR1 and CDR2 are MDHEN and SYDVKM. The CDR3 has 15 amino acids. The V gene lost 7 bases and the J gene lost 9 bases, with 24 bases spanning the gap.

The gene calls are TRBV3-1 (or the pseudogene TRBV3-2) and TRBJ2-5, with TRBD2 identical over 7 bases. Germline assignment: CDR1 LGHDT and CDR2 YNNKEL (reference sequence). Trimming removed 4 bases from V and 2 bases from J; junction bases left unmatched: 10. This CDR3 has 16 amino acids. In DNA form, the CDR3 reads TGTGCCAGCAGCCCGCTAAGCGGGACGGCTCAAGAGACCCAGTACTTC. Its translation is CASSPLSGTAQETQYF.

The CDR3 protein is CAISELKTGEDTQYF. The DNA of the CDR3 is TGTGCCATCAGTGAGCTAAAAACGGGGGAGGATACGCAGTATTTT. The chain has TRBV10-3 and TRBJ2-3; maybe TRBD2 (6 bases). CDR1 is ENHRY and CDR2 is SYGVKD in the germline V gene. The CDR3 spans 15 residues. The V and J ends lost 2 bases and 6 bases respectively, with 15 bases between them.

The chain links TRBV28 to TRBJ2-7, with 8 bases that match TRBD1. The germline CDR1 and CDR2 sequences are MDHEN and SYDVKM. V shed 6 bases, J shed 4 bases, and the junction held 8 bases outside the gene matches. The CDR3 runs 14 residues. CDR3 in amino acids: CASSPTRGQYEQYF. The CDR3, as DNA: TGTGCCAGCAGCCCCACCAGGGGGCAATACGAGCAGTACTTC.

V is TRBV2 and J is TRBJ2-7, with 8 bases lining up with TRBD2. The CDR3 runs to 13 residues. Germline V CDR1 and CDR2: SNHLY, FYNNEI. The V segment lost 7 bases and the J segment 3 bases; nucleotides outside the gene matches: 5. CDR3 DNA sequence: TGTGCCAGCACTGACGCGGGAGGCTACGAGCAGTACTTC. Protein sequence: CASTDAGGYEQYF.

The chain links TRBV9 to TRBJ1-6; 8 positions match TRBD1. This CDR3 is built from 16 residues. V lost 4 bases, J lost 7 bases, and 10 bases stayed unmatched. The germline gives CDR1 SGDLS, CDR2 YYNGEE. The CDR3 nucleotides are TGTGCCAGCAGCTCCCAGGGGGCGACGGTCAATTCACCCCTCCACTTT. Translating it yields CASSSQGATVNSPLHF.

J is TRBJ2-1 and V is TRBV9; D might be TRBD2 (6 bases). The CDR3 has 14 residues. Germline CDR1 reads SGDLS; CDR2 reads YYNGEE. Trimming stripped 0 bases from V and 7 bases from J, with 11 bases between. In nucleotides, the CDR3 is TGTGCCAGCAGCGTAGGGGGGACTTTAAATGAGCAGTTCTTC. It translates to CASSVGGTLNEQFF.